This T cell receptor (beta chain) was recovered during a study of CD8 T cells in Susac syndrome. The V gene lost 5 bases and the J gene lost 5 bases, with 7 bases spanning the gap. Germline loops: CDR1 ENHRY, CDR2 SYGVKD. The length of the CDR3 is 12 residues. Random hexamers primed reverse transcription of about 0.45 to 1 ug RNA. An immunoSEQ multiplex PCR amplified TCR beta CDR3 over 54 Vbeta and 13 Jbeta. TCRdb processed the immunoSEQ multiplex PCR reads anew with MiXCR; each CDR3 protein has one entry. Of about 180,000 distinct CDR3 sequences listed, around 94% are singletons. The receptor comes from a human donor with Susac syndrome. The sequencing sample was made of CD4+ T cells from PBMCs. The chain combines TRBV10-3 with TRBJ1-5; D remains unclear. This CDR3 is CAISLGDQPQHF. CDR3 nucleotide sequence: TGTGCCATCAGTTTGGGAGATCAGCCCCAGCATTTT.